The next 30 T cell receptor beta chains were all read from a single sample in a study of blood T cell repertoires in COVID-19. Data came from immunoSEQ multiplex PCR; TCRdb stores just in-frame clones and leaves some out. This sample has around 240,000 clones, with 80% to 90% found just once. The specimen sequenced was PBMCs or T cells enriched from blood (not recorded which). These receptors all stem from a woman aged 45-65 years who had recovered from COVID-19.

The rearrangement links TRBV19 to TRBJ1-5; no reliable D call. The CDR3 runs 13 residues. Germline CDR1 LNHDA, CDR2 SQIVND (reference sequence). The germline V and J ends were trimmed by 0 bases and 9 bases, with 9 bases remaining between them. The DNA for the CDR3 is TGTGCCAGTAGTATAGACCTGGGCGTGCCCCAGCATTTT. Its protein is CASSIDLGVPQHF.

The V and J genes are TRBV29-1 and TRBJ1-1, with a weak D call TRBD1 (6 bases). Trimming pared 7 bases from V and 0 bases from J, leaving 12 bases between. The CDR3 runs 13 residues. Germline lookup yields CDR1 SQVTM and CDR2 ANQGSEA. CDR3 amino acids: CSAEDRLNTEAFF. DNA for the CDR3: TGCAGCGCCGAGGACAGACTGAACACTGAAGCTTTCTTT.

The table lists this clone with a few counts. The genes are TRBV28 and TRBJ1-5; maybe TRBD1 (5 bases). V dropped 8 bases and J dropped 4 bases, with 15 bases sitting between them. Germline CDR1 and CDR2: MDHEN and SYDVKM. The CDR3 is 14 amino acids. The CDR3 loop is CASSWRGRNQPQHF. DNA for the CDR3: TGTGCCAGCTCGTGGAGGGGTAGAAATCAGCCCCAGCATTTT.

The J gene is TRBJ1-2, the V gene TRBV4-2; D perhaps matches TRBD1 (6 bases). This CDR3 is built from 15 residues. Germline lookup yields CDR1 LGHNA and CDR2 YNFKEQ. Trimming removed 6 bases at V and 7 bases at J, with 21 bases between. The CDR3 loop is CASRDGTGGAFGYTF. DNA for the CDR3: TGTGCCAGCAGGGATGGTACGGGGGGCGCGTTTGGCTACACCTTC.

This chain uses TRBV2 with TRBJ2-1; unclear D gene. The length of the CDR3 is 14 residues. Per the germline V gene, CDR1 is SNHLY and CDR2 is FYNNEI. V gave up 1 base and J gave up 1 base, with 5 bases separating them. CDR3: CASSEDYSYNEQFF. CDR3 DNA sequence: TGTGCCAGCAGTGAAGACTATTCCTACAATGAGCAGTTCTTC.

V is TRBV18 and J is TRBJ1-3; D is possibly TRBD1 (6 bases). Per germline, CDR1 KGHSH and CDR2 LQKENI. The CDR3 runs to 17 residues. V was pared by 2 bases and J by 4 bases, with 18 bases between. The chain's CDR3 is CASSPRVTGQTGNTIYF. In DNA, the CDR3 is TGTGCCAGCTCACCAAGGGTGACAGGACAAACCGGAAACACCATATATTTT.

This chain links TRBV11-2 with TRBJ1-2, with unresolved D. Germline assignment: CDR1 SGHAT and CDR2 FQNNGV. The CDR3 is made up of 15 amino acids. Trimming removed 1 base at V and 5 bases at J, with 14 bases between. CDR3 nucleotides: TGTGCCAGCAGCTTAGTAGGAGGCGGGGTATATGGCTACACCTTC. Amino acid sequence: CASSLVGGGVYGYTF.

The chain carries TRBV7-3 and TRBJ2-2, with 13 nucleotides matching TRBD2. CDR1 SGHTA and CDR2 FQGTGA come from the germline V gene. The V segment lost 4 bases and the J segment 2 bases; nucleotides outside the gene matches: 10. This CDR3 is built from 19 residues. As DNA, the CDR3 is TGTGCCAGCAGCTCCTCCGGACTAGCGGGAGTTGTTAACACCGGGGAGCTGTTTTTT. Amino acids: CASSSSGLAGVVNTGELFF.

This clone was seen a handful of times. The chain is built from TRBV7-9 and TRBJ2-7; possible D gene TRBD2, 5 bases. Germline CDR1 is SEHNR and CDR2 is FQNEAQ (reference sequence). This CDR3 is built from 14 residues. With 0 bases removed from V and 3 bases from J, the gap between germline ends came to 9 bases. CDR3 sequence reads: CASSLAEVLYEQYF. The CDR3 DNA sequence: TGTGCCAGCAGCTTAGCGGAGGTTCTCTACGAGCAGTACTTC.

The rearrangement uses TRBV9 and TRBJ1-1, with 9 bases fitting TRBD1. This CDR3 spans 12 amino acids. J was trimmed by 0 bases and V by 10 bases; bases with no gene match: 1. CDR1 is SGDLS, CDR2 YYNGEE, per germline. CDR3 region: CAGQGMNTEAFF. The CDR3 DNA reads TGTGCCGGACAGGGGATGAACACTGAAGCTTTCTTT.

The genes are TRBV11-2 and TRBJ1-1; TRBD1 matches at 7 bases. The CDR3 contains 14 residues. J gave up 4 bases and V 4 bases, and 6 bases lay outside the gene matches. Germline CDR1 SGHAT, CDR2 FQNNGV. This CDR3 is CASSSGPGGTEAFF. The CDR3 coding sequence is TGTGCCAGCAGCTCAGGGCCAGGGGGCACTGAAGCTTTCTTT.

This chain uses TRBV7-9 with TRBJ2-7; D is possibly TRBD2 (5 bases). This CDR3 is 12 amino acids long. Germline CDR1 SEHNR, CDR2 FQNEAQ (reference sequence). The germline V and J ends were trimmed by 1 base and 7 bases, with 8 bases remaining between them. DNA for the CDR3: TGTGCCAGCAGCTTAGGTCGAGGGGAGCAGTACTTC. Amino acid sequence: CASSLGRGEQYF.

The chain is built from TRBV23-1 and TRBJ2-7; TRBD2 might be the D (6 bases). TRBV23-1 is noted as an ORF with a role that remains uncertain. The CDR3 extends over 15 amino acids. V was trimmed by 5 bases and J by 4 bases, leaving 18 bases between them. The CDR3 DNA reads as TGCGCCAGCAGTAGAGCGGAGGGGCATAGGTACGAGCAGTACTTC. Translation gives CASSRAEGHRYEQYF.

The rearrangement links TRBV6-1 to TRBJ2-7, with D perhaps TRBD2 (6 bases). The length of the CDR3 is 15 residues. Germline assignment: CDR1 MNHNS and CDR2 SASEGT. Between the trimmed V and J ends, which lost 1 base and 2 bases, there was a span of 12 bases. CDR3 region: CASSEVTGETYEQYF. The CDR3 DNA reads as TGTGCCAGCAGTGAAGTAACGGGAGAGACCTACGAGCAGTACTTC.

The CDR3 is CAISTGTPQETQYF. CDR3 bases: TGTGCCATCAGTACCGGGACACCCCAAGAGACCCAGTACTTC. This sequence joins TRBV10-3 and TRBJ2-5; possibly TRBD1 for D (6 bases). In germline, CDR1 is ENHRY, CDR2 SYGVKD. The CDR3 has 14 amino acids. Deletions cut 5 bases from V and 1 base from J, with 11 bases between.

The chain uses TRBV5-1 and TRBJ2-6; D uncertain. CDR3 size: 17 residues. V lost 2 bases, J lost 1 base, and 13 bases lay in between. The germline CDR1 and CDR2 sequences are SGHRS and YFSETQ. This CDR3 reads CASSFQAVTSGANVLTF. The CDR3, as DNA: TGCGCCAGCAGCTTTCAGGCCGTAACGTCTGGGGCCAACGTCCTGACTTTC.

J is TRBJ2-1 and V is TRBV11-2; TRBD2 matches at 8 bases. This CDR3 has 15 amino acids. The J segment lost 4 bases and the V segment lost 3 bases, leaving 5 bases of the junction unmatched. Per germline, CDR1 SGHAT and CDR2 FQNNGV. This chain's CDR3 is CASSFGTGGYNEQFF. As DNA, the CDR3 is TGTGCCAGCAGCTTTGGAACGGGAGGGTACAATGAGCAGTTCTTC.

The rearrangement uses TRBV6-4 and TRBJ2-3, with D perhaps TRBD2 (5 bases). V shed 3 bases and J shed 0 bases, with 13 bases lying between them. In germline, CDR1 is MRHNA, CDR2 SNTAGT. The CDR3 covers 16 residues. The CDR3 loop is CASSDRGLGSTDTQYF. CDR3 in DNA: TGTGCCAGCAGTGATCGAGGACTGGGGAGCACAGATACGCAGTATTTT.

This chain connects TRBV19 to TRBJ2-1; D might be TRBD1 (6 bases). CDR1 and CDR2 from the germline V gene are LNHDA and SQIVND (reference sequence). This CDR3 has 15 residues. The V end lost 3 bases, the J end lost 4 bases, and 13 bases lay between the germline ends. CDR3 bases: TGTGCCAGTAGTATCTCAGGGACACCTTACAATGAGCAGTTCTTC. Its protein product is CASSISGTPYNEQFF.

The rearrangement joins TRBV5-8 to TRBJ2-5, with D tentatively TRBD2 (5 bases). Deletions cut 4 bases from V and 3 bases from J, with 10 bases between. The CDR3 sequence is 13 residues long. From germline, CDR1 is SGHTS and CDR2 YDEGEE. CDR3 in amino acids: CASSLRLKETQYF. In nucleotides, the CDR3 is TGTGCCAGCAGCCTTAGACTAAAAGAGACCCAGTACTTC. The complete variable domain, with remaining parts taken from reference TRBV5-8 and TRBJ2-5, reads EAGVTQSPTHLIKTRGQQATLRCSPISGHTSVYWYQQALGLGLQFLLWYDEGEERNRGNFPPRFSGRQFPNYSSELNVNALELEDSALYLCASSLRLKETQYFGPGTRLLVL.

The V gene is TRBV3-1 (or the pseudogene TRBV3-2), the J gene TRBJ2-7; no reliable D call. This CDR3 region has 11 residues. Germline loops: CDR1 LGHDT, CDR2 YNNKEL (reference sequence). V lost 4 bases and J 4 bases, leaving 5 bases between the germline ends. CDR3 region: CASSLQYEQYF. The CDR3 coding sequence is TGTGCCAGCAGCCTACAATACGAGCAGTACTTC.

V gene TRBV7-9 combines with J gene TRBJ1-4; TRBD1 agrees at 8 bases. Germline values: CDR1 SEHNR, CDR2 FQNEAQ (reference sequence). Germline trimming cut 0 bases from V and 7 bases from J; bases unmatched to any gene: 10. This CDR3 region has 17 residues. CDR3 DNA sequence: TGTGCCAGCAGCTTAGCTGGGGGAACAGGGGGTATTGAAAAACTGTTTTTT. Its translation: CASSLAGGTGGIEKLFF. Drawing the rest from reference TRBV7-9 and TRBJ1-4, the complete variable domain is DTGVSQNPRHKITKRGQNVTFRCDPISEHNRLYWYRQTLGQGPEFLTYFQNEAQLEKSRLLSDRFSAERPKGSFSTLEIQRTEQGDSAMYLCASSLAGGTGGIEKLFFGSGTQLSVL.

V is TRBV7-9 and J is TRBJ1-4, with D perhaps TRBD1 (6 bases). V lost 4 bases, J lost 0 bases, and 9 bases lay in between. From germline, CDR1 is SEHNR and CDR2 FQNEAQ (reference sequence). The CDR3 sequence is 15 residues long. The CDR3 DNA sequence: TGTGCCAGCAGCTCCCCAGGGGCAACTAATGAAAAACTGTTTTTT. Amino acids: CASSSPGATNEKLFF.

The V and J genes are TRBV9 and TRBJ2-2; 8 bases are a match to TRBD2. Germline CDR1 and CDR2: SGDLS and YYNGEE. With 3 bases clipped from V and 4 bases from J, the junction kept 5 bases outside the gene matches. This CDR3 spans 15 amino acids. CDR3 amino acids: CASSAGTRVTGELFF. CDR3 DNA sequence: TGTGCCAGCAGCGCGGGGACTAGGGTCACCGGGGAGCTGTTTTTT.

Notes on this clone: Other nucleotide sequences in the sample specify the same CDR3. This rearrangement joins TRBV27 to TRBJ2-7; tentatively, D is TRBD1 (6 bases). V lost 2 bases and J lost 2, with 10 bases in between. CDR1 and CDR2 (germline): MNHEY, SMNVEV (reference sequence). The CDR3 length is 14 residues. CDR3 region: CASSLSRGPYEQYF. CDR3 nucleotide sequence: TGTGCCAGCAGTTTAAGCAGGGGTCCCTACGAGCAGTACTTC.

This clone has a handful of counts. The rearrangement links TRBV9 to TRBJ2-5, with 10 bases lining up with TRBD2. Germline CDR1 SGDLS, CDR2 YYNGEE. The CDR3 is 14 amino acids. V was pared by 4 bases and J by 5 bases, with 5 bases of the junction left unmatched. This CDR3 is CASSPLAGDETQYF. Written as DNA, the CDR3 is TGTGCCAGCAGCCCGCTAGCGGGAGATGAGACCCAGTACTTC.

In DNA, the CDR3 is TGTGCCAGCAGCTTATCGGTTGGAAGCGGGAGAAATGAGCAGTTCTTC. Encoded protein: CASSLSVGSGRNEQFF. The V gene is TRBV11-3, the J gene TRBJ2-1, with 8 positions matching TRBD2. The germline gives CDR1 SGHNT, CDR2 YENEEA. The length of the CDR3 is 16 residues. The V and J ends lost 2 bases and 7 bases, in that order; junction bases with no gene match: 10.

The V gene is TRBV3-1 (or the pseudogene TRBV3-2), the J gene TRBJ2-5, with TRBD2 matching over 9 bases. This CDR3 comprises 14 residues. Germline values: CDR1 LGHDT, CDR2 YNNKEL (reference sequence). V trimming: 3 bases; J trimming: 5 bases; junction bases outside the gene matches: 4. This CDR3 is CASSQAGGAETQYF. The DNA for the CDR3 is TGTGCCAGCAGCCAGGCGGGAGGGGCGGAGACCCAGTACTTC.

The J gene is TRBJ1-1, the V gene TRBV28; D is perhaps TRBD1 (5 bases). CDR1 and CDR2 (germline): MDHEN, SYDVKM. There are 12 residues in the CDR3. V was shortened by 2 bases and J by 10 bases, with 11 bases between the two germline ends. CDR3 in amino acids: CASSLRGEPAFF. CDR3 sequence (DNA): TGTGCCAGCAGTTTAAGGGGTGAGCCAGCTTTCTTT.

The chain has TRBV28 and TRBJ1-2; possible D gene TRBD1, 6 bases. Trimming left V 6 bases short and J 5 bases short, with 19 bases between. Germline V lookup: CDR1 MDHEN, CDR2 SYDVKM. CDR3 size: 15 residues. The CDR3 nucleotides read TGTGCCAGCAGAACCAGGGGAGGGGACCCTTATGGCTACACCTTC. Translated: CASRTRGGDPYGYTF.